The 25 T cell receptor beta chains given below trace back to one sample, sequenced in a study of patients with pleural tuberculosis. One entry per CDR3 protein, called by TCRdb with MiXCR from the reads. The table shows 45,000 to 60,000 distinct CDR3 sequences, with 6% to 9.5% occurring only once. The receptors were sampled from a human donor with pleural tuberculosis.

This clonotype was found many times. The gene calls are TRBV2 and TRBJ1-1; D is possibly TRBD1 (6 bases). This CDR3 has 13 amino acids. V was shortened by 5 bases and J by 8 bases, with 15 bases between the two germline ends. Germline V gene sequence: CDR1 SNHLY, CDR2 FYNNEI. CDR3 DNA: TGTGCCAGCAGTCTCCAGGGGATCTCCGAAGCTTTCTTT. This translates into CASSLQGISEAFF.

This clonotype occurred many times. CDR3 DNA sequence: TGTGCCAGCAGTTCCCCAGGGCGAAGGGCCAAAAACATTCAGTACTTC. Residues: CASSSPGRRAKNIQYF. The rearrangement uses TRBV12-3 or TRBV12-4 and TRBJ2-4; a weak D match, TRBD1 (5 bases). The CDR3 totals 16 residues. V was pared by 4 bases and J by 1 base, with 14 bases between.

This clonotype was observed at least ten times. The V gene is TRBV20-1, the J gene TRBJ1-5, with 9 nucleotides matching TRBD1. This CDR3 has 15 residues. CDR1 and CDR2 from the germline V gene are DFQATT and SNEGSKA (reference sequence). V shed 5 bases, J shed 3 bases, and the junction held 8 bases outside the gene matches. CDR3 sequence: CSASSDRGDNQPQHF. In DNA, the CDR3 is TGCAGTGCTTCTTCGGACAGGGGAGACAATCAGCCCCAGCATTTT.

This clonotype was recorded a few times. The genes are TRBV11-1 and TRBJ1-4; D is undetermined. This CDR3 comprises 16 residues. Germline V lookup: CDR1 SGHAT, CDR2 FQDESV (reference sequence). Trimming took 0 bases from V and 7 from J, leaving 15 bases between them. Here the CDR3 DNA reads TGTGCCAGCAGCTTAGCGGGTGGCTACGACGGTGAAAAACTGTTTTTT. Encoded protein: CASSLAGGYDGEKLFF.

The sample holds many counts of this clonotype. The chain links TRBV12-3 or TRBV12-4 to TRBJ2-7, with D uncertain. Trimming left V 5 bases short and J 5 bases short, with 19 bases between. The CDR3 sequence is 15 residues long. The CDR3 loop reads CASSPLTTGFHEQYV. The DNA for the CDR3 is TGTGCCAGCAGTCCTCTCACGACCGGGTTCCACGAGCAGTACGTC.

This clonotype was counted a few times. A single base separates this from a much larger clone, so it may be a read error. J is TRBJ1-1 and V is TRBV5-4; the D is unclear. CDR3 length: 13 amino acids. Germline V gene sequence: CDR1 SGHNT, CDR2 YYREEE (reference sequence). V lost 1 base and J 9 bases, leaving 13 bases between the germline ends. The DNA for the CDR3 is TGTGCCAGCAGCTTGTCGCCCCAGGCAAAAGCTTTCTTT. This encodes CASSLSPQAKAFF.

This clonotype occurred many times. The rearrangement joins TRBV5-1 to TRBJ1-1; D possibly corresponds to TRBD1 (6 bases). V lost 1 base and J 4 bases, leaving 8 bases between the germline ends. Germline-derived CDR1 and CDR2 are SGHRS and YFSETQ. This CDR3 has 13 amino acids. CDR3 nucleotide sequence: TGCGCCAGCAGCTTGCCAGGGGCCACTGAAGCTTTCTTT. This codes for CASSLPGATEAFF.

This clonotype showed up many times. The V gene is TRBV5-1, the J gene TRBJ2-2; D possibly corresponds to TRBD2 (6 bases). Trimming shortened V by 0 bases and J by 3 bases, and 9 bases separated the two germline ends. The germline V gene encodes CDR1 SGHRS and CDR2 YFSETQ. The CDR3 has 15 amino acids. The CDR3 DNA reads as TGCGCCAGCAGCTTGGCCGGGAGTTACACCGGGGAGCTGTTTTTT. Protein product: CASSLAGSYTGELFF. Using reference TRBV5-1 and TRBJ2-2 for the parts outside the CDR3, the full variable domain is KAGVTQTPRYLIKTRGQQVTLSCSPISGHRSVSWYQQTPGQGLQFLFEYFSETQRNKGNFPGRFSGRQFSNSRSEMNVSTLELGDSALYLCASSLAGSYTGELFFGEGSRLTVL.

Remarks on this clonotype: It may be a read error: a sequence one base away is much more abundant. This chain links TRBV12-3 or TRBV12-4 with TRBJ1-2; maybe TRBD1 (5 bases). The CDR3 is 13 amino acids. Trimming removed 6 bases from V and 4 bases from J, with 12 bases in between. CDR3 in amino acids: CASSQGYSYGYTF. As DNA, the CDR3 is TGTGCCAGCAGCCAGGGATATTCCTATGGCTACACCTTC.

At least ten counts were recorded for this clonotype. This chain joins TRBV14 and TRBJ2-3; D unclear. Germline V gene sequence: CDR1 SGHDN, CDR2 FVKESK. This CDR3 is built from 12 residues. V was cut by 0 bases and J by 6 bases, with 4 bases left in between. The DNA for the CDR3 is TGTGCCAGCAGCCAAGATGGGGATACGCAGTATTTT. This codes for CASSQDGDTQYF.

This clonotype was recorded many times. The rearrangement links TRBV12-3 or TRBV12-4 to TRBJ1-3; D is perhaps TRBD1 (5 bases). The CDR3 sequence is 16 residues long. Trimming removed 5 bases from V and 0 bases from J, with 14 bases in between. The CDR3 loop reads CASSPLQEFSGNTIYF. The CDR3 DNA sequence: TGTGCCAGCAGTCCCCTACAGGAGTTCTCTGGAAACACCATATATTTT.

Many counts were recorded for this clonotype. The V call is TRBV11-2, the J call TRBJ1-6; D perhaps matches TRBD1 (5 bases). This CDR3 contains 15 residues. Trimming removed 6 bases from V and 6 bases from J, with 15 bases in between. Per germline, CDR1 SGHAT and CDR2 FQNNGV. CDR3 DNA sequence: TGTGCCAGCAGTAACGCAGGGTATTTTAATTCACCCCTCCACTTT. As protein: CASSNAGYFNSPLHF.

This clonotype was counted between two and nine times. The chain employs TRBV11-2 and TRBJ2-3; no definite D call. V lost 0 bases to trimming and J lost 5 bases, with 12 bases between them. The length of the CDR3 is 15 residues. CDR1 is SGHAT, CDR2 FQNNGV, per germline. CDR3 sequence reads: CASSLDLGRGDTQYF. The CDR3 DNA follows: TGTGCCAGCAGCTTAGATCTGGGTCGAGGAGATACGCAGTATTTT.

About this clonotype itself: Given a much more abundant clone one base away, this may be a read error. The chain employs TRBV7-9 and TRBJ1-2; TRBD1 agrees at 9 bases. The germline CDR1 and CDR2 sequences are SEHNR and FQNEAQ (reference sequence). The CDR3 totals 11 residues. This chain's CDR3 is CTSSLPGTGTF. The DNA of the CDR3 is TGTACCAGCAGCTTACCTGGGACAGGGACCTTC.

Many counts were recorded for this clonotype. The chain is built from TRBV4-1 and TRBJ1-1; the D is unclear. The germline V gene encodes CDR1 MGHRA and CDR2 YSYEKL. Trimming removed 1 base at V and 5 bases at J, with 14 bases between. The CDR3 consists of 15 residues. The CDR3 protein is CASSQGAQVWTEAFF. The DNA of the CDR3 is TGCGCCAGCAGCCAAGGGGCCCAGGTATGGACTGAAGCTTTCTTT.

This clonotype was seen at least ten times. The J gene is TRBJ1-4, the V gene TRBV20-1; D not certain. CDR1 and CDR2 (germline): DFQATT, SNEGSKA (reference sequence). CDR3 length: 14 residues. The V gene lost 5 bases and the J gene lost 7 bases, with 17 bases spanning the gap. The CDR3 loop reads CSARVDWALEKLFF. CDR3 in DNA: TGCAGTGCTCGGGTCGACTGGGCTCTTGAAAAACTGTTTTTT.

This clonotype appeared many times. The CDR3 region has the DNA TGTGCCAGCAGACGCGGGACAATTCCTTACAATGAGCAGTTCTTC. Its translation: CASRRGTIPYNEQFF. This sequence joins TRBV12-3 or TRBV12-4 and TRBJ2-1; D may match TRBD1 or TRBD2 (6 bases each). V was trimmed by 6 bases and J by 4 bases, leaving 16 bases between them. This CDR3 contains 15 residues.

This clonotype was picked up a small number of times. The DNA for the CDR3 is TGCAGCGTTGAAGGGGGGTTAGAGGGATACAATGAGCAGTTCTTC. Its translation: CSVEGGLEGYNEQFF. This chain connects TRBV29-1 to TRBJ2-1, with D perhaps matching TRBD1 or TRBD2 (5 bases each). The CDR3 contains 15 residues. CDR1 and CDR2 (germline): SQVTM, ANQGSEA. Trimming left V 1 base short and J 4 bases short, with 14 bases between.

On this clonotype: A much larger clonotype is one base distant, so this may be a read error. The CDR3 ends on some other residue instead of the conserved phenylalanine or tryptophan, so this is likely a read error. The chain recombines TRBV11-2 with TRBJ1-1, with 7 bases fitting TRBD1. V lost 1 base and J lost 5; bases outside the gene matches: 4. CDR3 length equals 14 residues. Germline V gene lookup returns CDR1 SGHAT and CDR2 FQNNGV. The CDR3, as DNA: TGTGCCAGCAGCTTAGTTCAGGGGGGTACTGAAGCTTTCCTT. Protein sequence: CASSLVQGGTEAFL.

About this clonotype: A much larger clone lies a single base off, so this may be a read error. The V call is TRBV12-3 or TRBV12-4, the J call TRBJ2-1; 9 bases are shared with TRBD2. The CDR3 is 13 residues long. V was pared by 11 bases and J by 5 bases, with 7 bases of the junction left unmatched. This chain's CDR3 is CASSSSGDNEQFF. The CDR3 nucleotides are TGTGCCTCTTCCTCTAGCGGGGACAATGAGCAGTTCTTC.

Notes on this clonotype: Relative to the germline gene, one junction end is altered; a read error may explain this. V gene TRBV27 combines with J gene TRBJ1-1; unclear D gene. The CDR3 is 13 amino acids. CDR1 MNHEY and CDR2 SMNVEV come from the germline V gene (reference sequence). CDR3 DNA: TGTGCCAGCAGCAGAAAGATGAACACTGAAGCTTTCTTC. This codes for CASSRKMNTEAFF.

This clonotype was recorded a few times. The V gene is TRBV4-2, the J gene TRBJ2-7; tentative D call: TRBD2 (5 bases). Trimming removed 4 bases at V and 1 base at J, with 20 bases between. The germline V gene encodes CDR1 LGHNA and CDR2 YNFKEQ. The CDR3 covers 17 residues. The CDR3 nucleotides read TGTGCCAGCAGCCCTGTGTCGAGACTAAATCCATCCTACGAGCAGTACGTC. Its translation is CASSPVSRLNPSYEQYV.

This clonotype was detected many times. The chain is built from TRBV2 and TRBJ2-4; 7 bases agree with TRBD1. V dropped 6 bases and J dropped 8; count of bases not matched to a gene: 7. The CDR3 runs 13 residues. Germline assignment: CDR1 SNHLY and CDR2 FYNNEI. The chain's CDR3 is CASRDRVGDIQYF. The CDR3 DNA reads as TGTGCCAGCAGAGACAGGGTTGGGGACATTCAGTACTTC.

This clonotype was picked up many times. This rearrangement joins TRBV4-1 to TRBJ1-2, with 7 bases that match TRBD1. Trimming cost V 1 base and J 6 bases; bases outside gene matches: 5. The CDR3 totals 14 residues. The germline V gene has CDR1 MGHRA and CDR2 YSYEKL. CDR3 in DNA: TGCGCCAGCAGCCAAGCACAGGGGTCTCATGGCTACACCTTC. Its translation is CASSQAQGSHGYTF.

The sample holds many counts of this clonotype. The rearrangement uses TRBV6-1 and TRBJ1-5, with 7 bases lining up with TRBD1. Germline CDR1 and CDR2: MNHNS and SASEGT. Trimming cost V 6 bases and J 7 bases; bases outside gene matches: 9. This CDR3 has 14 amino acids. The CDR3 spells CASSRDRSPQPQHF. CDR3 DNA: TGTGCCAGCAGCAGGGACAGATCGCCGCAGCCCCAGCATTTT.